This T cell receptor beta chain was captured by sequencing in a study of cytomegalovirus exposure and HLA in healthy donors. Study-wide findings and caveats: A later analysis associated roughly 15,000 TCR beta sequences with HLA alleles at a 0.05 false discovery rate.

All donors participated as healthy donors of bone marrow. The CDR3 length is 17 residues. V lost 4 bases and J lost 2, with 18 bases in between. The germline CDR1 and CDR2 sequences are SGHAT and FQNNGV. Turning to this clone: Its antigen is unknown.

PCR used 60 Vbeta primers and 13 Jbeta primers. TCRdb's table, derived via immunoSEQ multiplex PCR, lists solely in-frame clones and lacks some. The sample contains fewer than 200,000 clones, 68% of which appear only once. V and J are TRBV11-2 and TRBJ2-1; TRBD1 is a possible D gene (6 bases). Sequences were obtained from PBMCs. The origin of this receptor is a man aged 45 to 65 in good health and CMV-seronegative. CDR3 sequence (DNA): TGTGCCAGCAGCTCCTCCCCAGGGACAAACCCCTACAATGAGCAGTTCTTC. Translation: CASSSSPGTNPYNEQFF.